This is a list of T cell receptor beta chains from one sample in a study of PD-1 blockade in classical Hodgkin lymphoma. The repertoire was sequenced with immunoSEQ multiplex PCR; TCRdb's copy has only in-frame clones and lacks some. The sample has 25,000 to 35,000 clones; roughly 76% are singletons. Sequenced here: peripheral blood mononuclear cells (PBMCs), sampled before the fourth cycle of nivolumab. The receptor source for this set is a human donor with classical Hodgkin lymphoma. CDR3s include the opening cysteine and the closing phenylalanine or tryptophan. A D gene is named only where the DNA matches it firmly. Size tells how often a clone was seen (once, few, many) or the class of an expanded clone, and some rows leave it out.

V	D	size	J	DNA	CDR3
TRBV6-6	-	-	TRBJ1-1	TGTGCCAGCAGTTCCTCAGTTGGGGGGAAGAACACTGAAGCTTTCTTT	CASSSSVGGKNTEAFF
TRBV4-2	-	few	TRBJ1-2	TGTGCCAGCAGGACTTCAGGTTACACCTTC	CASRTSGYTF
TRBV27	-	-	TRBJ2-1	TGTGCCAGCAGCGGAGCGGTGAGGAGCTCCTACAATGAGCAGTTCTTC	CASSGAVRSSYNEQFF
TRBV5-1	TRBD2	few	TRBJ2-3	TGCGCCAGCAGCTTGGGCCCGGGACTAGCACCAGATACGCAGTATTTT	CASSLGPGLAPDTQYF
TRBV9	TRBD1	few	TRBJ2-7	TGTGCCAGCAGCCTGACAGGGGAACGCGAGCAGTACTTC	CASSLTGEREQYF
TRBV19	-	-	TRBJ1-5	TGTGCCAGTAGTACAAGGGTGGGGAGCAATCAGCCCCAGCATTTT	CASSTRVGSNQPQHF
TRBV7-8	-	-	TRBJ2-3	TGTGCCAGCAGCCAACACGACCCGGCCTCCGATACGCAGTATTTT	CASSQHDPASDTQYF
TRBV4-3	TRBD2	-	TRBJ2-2	TGCGCCAGCAGCTCGGGACTAGCGGGAGTCCCAGGCACCGGGGAGCTGTTTTTT	CASSSGLAGVPGTGELFF
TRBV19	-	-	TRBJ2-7	TGTGCCAGTCAAGAGAATCCCATATTCCCCTACGAGCAGTACTTC	CASQENPIFPYEQYF
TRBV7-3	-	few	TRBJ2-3	TGTGCCAGCAGCTTAAACGGGATTCCCGATACGCAGTATTTT	CASSLNGIPDTQYF
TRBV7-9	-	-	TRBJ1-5	TGTGCCAGCAGCTCTATAGGGCCCCAGCATTTT	CASSSIGPQHF
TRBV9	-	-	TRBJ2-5	TGTGCCAGCAGCGCGGAGAGTCAGGTAGGAGAGACCCAGTACTTC	CASSAESQVGETQYF
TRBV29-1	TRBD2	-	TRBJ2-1	TGCAGCGTTGAAATAGCGGGAGGGCCGGGGGAGCAGTTCTTC	CSVEIAGGPGEQFF
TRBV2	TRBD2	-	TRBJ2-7	TGTGCCAGCAGTGCCCTCGGGAGGCAGGCCGGAGAGCAGTACTTC	CASSALGRQAGEQYF
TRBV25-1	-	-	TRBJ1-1	TGTGCCAGCAGTGAGCCAGGGACGGCGAACACTGAAGCTTTCTTT	CASSEPGTANTEAFF
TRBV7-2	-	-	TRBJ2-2	TGTGCCAGCAGCTTAAGGTCTAGCGCCGGGGAGCTGTTTTTT	CASSLRSSAGELFF
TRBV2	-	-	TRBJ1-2	TGTGCCAGCAGTGAAACCGCAGGGCTAGACGGCCACACCTTC	CASSETAGLDGHTF
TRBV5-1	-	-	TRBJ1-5	TGCGCCAGCAGCCCGGGGGGGCTGAATCAGCCCCAGCATTTT	CASSPGGLNQPQHF
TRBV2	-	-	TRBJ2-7	TGTGCCAGCAGTCGGGACCTCTACGAGCAGTACTTC	CASSRDLYEQYF
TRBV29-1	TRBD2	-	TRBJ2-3	TGCAGCGGGACTAGCCTTGGGACAGATACGCAGTATTTT	CSGTSLGTDTQYF
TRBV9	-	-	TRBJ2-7	TGTGCCAGCGGTAAGGGTATGGGGTACGAGCAGCACTTC	CASGKGMGYEQHF
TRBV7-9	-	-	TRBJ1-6	TGTGCCAGCAGCTTAACGGCCGGGACAACAAATTCACCCCTCCACTTT	CASSLTAGTTNSPLHF